In this sample, the clone carrying this TCR beta chain turned up a few times. Its antigen is undetermined. CDR1 and CDR2 (germline): DFQATT, SNEGSKA (reference sequence). The CDR3 extends over 15 amino acids. The V segment lost 1 base and the J segment 7 bases; nucleotides outside the gene matches: 7. There were TCR beta CDR3 regions amplified from RNA transcripts. In the first-round RT-PCR of the TCR CDR3, the HTBI primer set was used. TCRdb re-analysed the multiplex PCR reads in MiXCR, keeping a single row per CDR3 protein. The sample includes about 640,000 distinct CDR3 sequences, around 20% of them seen just once. Fresh peripheral blood, under 11 ml, yielded the PBMCs. The data were obtained in a study of T cells in Graves' hyperthyroidism and ophthalmopathy. Findings and caveats of the study: Ophthalmopathy, which appeared later, was predicted by the model a median around 6.5 months before onset. A 13 V-J model separated ophthalmopathy from stable hyperthyroidism.

This chain uses TRBV20-1 with TRBJ2-3; 11 nucleotides agree with TRBD2. This sequence was found in a man aged 25 to 40 with Graves' ophthalmopathy. The sample taken for sequencing was blood. CDR3 loop: CSARGGTSGYYTQYF. In DNA form, the CDR3 reads TGCAGTGCTAGAGGCGGGACTAGCGGATATTATACGCAGTATTTT.